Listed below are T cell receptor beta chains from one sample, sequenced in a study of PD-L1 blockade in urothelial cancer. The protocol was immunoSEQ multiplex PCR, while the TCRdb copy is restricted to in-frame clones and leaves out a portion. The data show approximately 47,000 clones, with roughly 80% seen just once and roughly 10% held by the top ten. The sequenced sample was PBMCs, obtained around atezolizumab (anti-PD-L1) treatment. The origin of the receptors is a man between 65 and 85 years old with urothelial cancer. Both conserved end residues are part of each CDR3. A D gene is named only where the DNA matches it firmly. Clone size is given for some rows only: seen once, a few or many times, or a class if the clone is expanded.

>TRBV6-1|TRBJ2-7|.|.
TGTGCCAGCAGCTTAGCCCGGGACACAAGCTACGAGCAGTACTTC
CASSLARDTSYEQYF
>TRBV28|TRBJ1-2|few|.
TGTGCCAGCAGACAGGGTCCTGATGGCTACACCTTC
CASRQGPDGYTF
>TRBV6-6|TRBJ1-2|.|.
TGTGCCAGCAGCTCAGGGGATCGTGGCTACACCTTC
CASSSGDRGYTF
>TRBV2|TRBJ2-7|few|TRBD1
TGTGCCAGCAGGAAGGACAGGGGATCCTACGAGCAGTACTTC
CASRKDRGSYEQYF
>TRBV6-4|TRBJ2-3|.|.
TGTGCCAGCAGTGATCTCAGAACAGATACGCAGTATTTT
CASSDLRTDTQYF
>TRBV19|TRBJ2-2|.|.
TGTGCCAGTAGACCGGGACATTACACCGGGGAGCTGTTTTTT
CASRPGHYTGELFF
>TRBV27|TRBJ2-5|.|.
TGTGCCAGCAGTTTACGAGCAGGGTTTAGCCAAGAGACCCAGTACTTC
CASSLRAGFSQETQYF
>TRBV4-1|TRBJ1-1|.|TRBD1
TGCGCCAGCAGCCCACGACAGGGACATACTGAAGCTTTCTTT
CASSPRQGHTEAFF
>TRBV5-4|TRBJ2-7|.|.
TGTGCCAGCAGCCCCTCAGGGGCCTACGAGCAGTACTTC
CASSPSGAYEQYF
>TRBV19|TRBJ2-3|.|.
TGTGCCAGTAGCCCCATCCTAGACGGGGGACGGGGAGATACGCAGTATTTT
CASSPILDGGRGDTQYF
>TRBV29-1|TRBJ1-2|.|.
TGCAGCGTTGAAGAGTTCGAGGGAGGCTATGGCTACACCTTC
CSVEEFEGGYGYTF
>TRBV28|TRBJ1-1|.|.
TGTGCCAGCAGTTCCACCAGGACACCCCGGCGCACTGAAGCTTTCTTT
CASSSTRTPRRTEAFF
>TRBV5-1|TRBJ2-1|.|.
TGCGCCAGCAGCCCCGGGACTGGAATGGATGAGCAGTTCTTC
CASSPGTGMDEQFF
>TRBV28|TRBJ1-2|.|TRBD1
TGTGCCAGCAGCCGTCCTACAGGGGGCGCTAATGGCTACACCTTC
CASSRPTGGANGYTF
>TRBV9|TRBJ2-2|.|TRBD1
TGTGCCAGCAGCTTACAGGGGGCCGGCACCGGGGAGCTGTTTTTT
CASSLQGAGTGELFF
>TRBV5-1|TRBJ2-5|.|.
TGCGCCAGCAGCTCCAACCAAGAGACCCAGTACTTC
CASSSNQETQYF
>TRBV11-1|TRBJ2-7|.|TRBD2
TGTGCCAGCAGCTTAATAGCGGGCACCTACGAGCAGTACTTC
CASSLIAGTYEQYF
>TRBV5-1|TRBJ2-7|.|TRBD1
TGCGCCAGCAGCACTACAGGGGTCGACTACGAGCAGTACTTC
CASSTTGVDYEQYF
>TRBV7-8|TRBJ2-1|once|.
TGTGCCAGCAGCTCCTTAGCGGATCGAACCTACAATGAGCAGTTCTTC
CASSSLADRTYNEQFF
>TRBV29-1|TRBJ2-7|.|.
TGCAGCGTCACCGGACTGGGAAGCTCCTACGAGCAGTACTTC
CSVTGLGSSYEQYF
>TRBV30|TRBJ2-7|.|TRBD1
TGTGCCTGGACTACAGGGGGCTGGGACTACGAGCAGTACTTC
CAWTTGGWDYEQYF
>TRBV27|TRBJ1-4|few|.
TGTGCCAGCAGTGTGAGGAGGAACGAAAAACTGTTTTTT
CASSVRRNEKLFF
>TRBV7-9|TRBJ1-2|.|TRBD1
TGTGCCAGCAGCTTCACAGGGGGAGGAAACTATGGCTACACCTTC
CASSFTGGGNYGYTF
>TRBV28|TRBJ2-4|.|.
TGTGCCAGCAGTTTAGCAGCAGGGATCCAAAACATTCAGTACTTC
CASSLAAGIQNIQYF
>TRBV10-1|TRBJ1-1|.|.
TGCGCCAGCAGTGAGTCAAGGGGGGAAGCTTTCTTT
CASSESRGEAFF
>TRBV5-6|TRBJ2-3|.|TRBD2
TGTGCCAGCAGCGCGGGCGGGGGTGCAGATACGCAGTATTTT
CASSAGGGADTQYF
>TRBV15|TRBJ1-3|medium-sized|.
TGTGCCACCAGCAGAGATGAGGGGGAAGCTGGAAACACCATATATTTT
CATSRDEGEAGNTIYF
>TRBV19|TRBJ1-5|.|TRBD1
TGTGCCAGTAGTAACGGGCAGGGGGGAGTCAATCAGCCCCAGCATTTT
CASSNGQGGVNQPQHF
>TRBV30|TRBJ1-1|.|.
TGTGCCTGGAGTACATCCCCCGGGGACACTGAAGCTTTCTTT
CAWSTSPGDTEAFF
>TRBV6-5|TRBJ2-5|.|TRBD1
TGTGCCAGCAGTTATGGACAGGAAGCCCAAGAGACCCAGTACTTC
CASSYGQEAQETQYF
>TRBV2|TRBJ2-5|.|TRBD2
TGTGCCAGCAGTGAGCCTAGCGGGAGGAGGAAGACCCAGTACTTC
CASSEPSGRRKTQYF
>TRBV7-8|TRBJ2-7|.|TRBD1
TGTGCCAGCAGCTTCCGGACAGGGGGCATCTACGAGCAGTACTTC
CASSFRTGGIYEQYF
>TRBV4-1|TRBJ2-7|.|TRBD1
TGCGCCAGCAGCCAAGGGGCAGGGGGATTCTACGAGCAGTACTTC
CASSQGAGGFYEQYF
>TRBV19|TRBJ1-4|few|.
TGTGCCAGTAGTATATCAGGGGCCAGTGAAAAACTGTTTTTT
CASSISGASEKLFF
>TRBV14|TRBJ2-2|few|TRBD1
TGTGCCAGCAGCCCTGGACAGGACACCGGGGAGCTGTTTTTT
CASSPGQDTGELFF
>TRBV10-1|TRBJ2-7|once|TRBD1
TGCGCCAGCAGTGCGGACAGGGCAGGGGAGCAGTACTTC
CASSADRAGEQYF
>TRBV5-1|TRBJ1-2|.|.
TGCGCCAGCAGCGGAGGTGGGGGCATTAGCTATGGCTACACCTTC
CASSGGGGISYGYTF
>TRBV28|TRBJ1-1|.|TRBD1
TGTGCCAGCAGGGTGGACAGGGAAGATACTGAAGCTTTCTTT
CASRVDREDTEAFF
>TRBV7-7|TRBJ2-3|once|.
TGTGCTAGCAGCTTAGGAGTCGGTACTGGCACAGATACGCAGTATTTT
CASSLGVGTGTDTQYF
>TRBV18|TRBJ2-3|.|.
TGTGCCAGCTCACCACCGACGGGAGTTTTCACAGATACGCAGTATTTT
CASSPPTGVFTDTQYF
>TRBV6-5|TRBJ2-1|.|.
TGTGCCAGCAGTTCTAGGACAGCCTCAGGGGAGCAGTTCTTC
CASSSRTASGEQFF